The sequence of this TCR beta chain was determined in a study of T cell responses to AZD1222 COVID-19 vaccine. This CDR3 is 15 amino acids long. J was trimmed by 3 bases and V by 3 bases; bases with no gene match: 3. The V gene's germline CDR1 is MNHNS and CDR2 SASEGT. Generated by immunoSEQ multiplex PCR, the TCRdb table keeps only in-frame clones and is missing some. The sample yields about 120,000 clones, roughly 90% seen once. General observations from the study: Mostly white British, mostly female donors; authors suggested clonal diversity may be underestimated. Epitopes outside B.1.351 and B.1.1.7 mutated regions reportedly drew nearly half of spike TCRs. Of the AZD1222 recipients, only five to seven were seropositive at baseline.

Note on this clone: Its target is unknown.

The starting material was peripheral blood, obtained on day 0 of AZD1222 vaccination. The receptor was derived from an adult in good health. The chain combines TRBV6-1 with TRBJ1-2, with TRBD1 identical over 11 bases. The CDR3 region has the DNA TGTGCCAGCAGTGACCCGGGACAGGGGGACTATGGCTACACCTTC. Its translation is CASSDPGQGDYGYTF.